Listed below are T cell receptor beta chains from one sample, sequenced in a study of shared clonotypes between healthy human individuals. Clones were read by immunoSEQ multiplex PCR, and TCRdb kept only the in-frame ones, dropping some. This sample yields millions of clones, of which roughly 91% are seen a single time; under 2% belongs to the top ten. Sequencing was carried out using naive CD8+ T cells from PBMCs. Source of these receptors: a man aged 18 to 35 in good health. Some clones in this sample may be carry-over from other donors' samples. The CDR3 runs from the conserved cysteine through the conserved F or W. D genes are given only for firm matches. Clone sizes are given selectively: once, few, many, or a class where the clone is expanded.

TRBD2	-	TRBV7-2	TRBJ2-3	CASSLVTSGRGTDTQYF	TGTGCCAGCAGCTTAGTCACTAGCGGGAGGGGGACAGATACGCAGTATTTT
-	-	TRBV27	TRBJ2-1	CASSVGTYSNNEQFF	TGTGCCAGCAGTGTCGGGACTTACAGTAACAATGAGCAGTTCTTC
-	-	TRBV27	TRBJ2-1	CASSSLGGYNEQFF	TGTGCCAGCAGTTCCCTGGGGGGCTACAATGAGCAGTTCTTC
-	-	TRBV4-3	TRBJ2-1	CASSPLMSSEQFF	TGCGCCAGCAGCCCGCTTATGAGCTCTGAGCAGTTCTTC
-	once	TRBV30	TRBJ1-2	CAWSERGRGPYGYTF	TGTGCCTGGAGTGAGAGGGGCCGGGGGCCCTATGGCTACACCTTC
-	-	TRBV7-8	TRBJ1-1	CASSLAGWGMNTEAFF	TGTGCCAGCAGCTTAGCTGGTTGGGGCATGAACACTGAAGCTTTCTTT
-	-	TRBV5-4	TRBJ1-2	CASTFVGTRSYGYTF	TGTGCCAGCACCTTTGTCGGGACACGGAGCTATGGCTACACCTTC
-	-	TRBV4-2	TRBJ2-3	CASSQVSQPMGDTQYF	TGTGCCAGCAGCCAAGTGTCACAGCCGATGGGCGATACGCAGTATTTT
-	-	TRBV29-1	TRBJ2-7	CSVVLFRGGLYYEQYF	TGCAGCGTTGTATTGTTCCGGGGCGGTTTATACTACGAGCAGTACTTC
TRBD1	-	TRBV7-9	TRBJ2-2	CASSSHRDRNTGELFF	TGTGCCAGCAGCTCGCACCGGGACAGAAACACCGGGGAGCTGTTTTTT
-	-	TRBV4-2	TRBJ2-7	CASSQGSNPTYEQYF	TGTGCCAGCAGCCAAGGATCCAATCCTACCTACGAGCAGTACTTC
TRBD1	once	TRBV7-3	TRBJ1-2	CASSPGQVYGYTF	TGTGCCAGCAGCCCGGGACAGGTCTATGGCTACACCTTC
TRBD2	-	TRBV7-9	TRBJ2-1	CASSLLDGRANNEQFF	TGTGCCAGCAGCTTATTGGACGGGAGGGCCAACAATGAGCAGTTCTTC
-	-	TRBV5-1	TRBJ2-3	CASSLDKDTQYF	TGCGCCAGCAGCTTGGACAAAGATACGCAGTATTTT
TRBD1	-	TRBV29-1	TRBJ1-1	CSGRQGEGYTEAFF	TGCAGCGGCCGACAGGGAGAGGGGTACACTGAAGCTTTCTTT
-	-	TRBV4-1	TRBJ1-6	CASSQPRDQTLVGSPLHF	TGCGCCAGCAGCCAACCGCGGGATCAAACACTCGTGGGTTCACCCCTCCACTTT
-	-	TRBV7-3	TRBJ1-2	CASSLTGAAYGYTF	TGTGCCAGCAGCTTAACAGGGGCTGCCTATGGCTACACCTTC
-	-	TRBV9	TRBJ2-7	CASSEGGERSYEQYF	TGTGCCAGCAGCGAGGGGGGTGAGCGGAGCTACGAGCAGTACTTC
-	-	TRBV10-3	TRBJ1-2	CAIHPGSFSEGNYGYTF	TGTGCCATCCACCCCGGATCCTTTTCGGAGGGTAACTATGGCTACACCTTC
TRBD1	once	TRBV5-1	TRBJ1-5	CASSSGQTNQPQHF	TGCGCCAGCAGCTCGGGACAGACTAATCAGCCCCAGCATTTT
-	-	TRBV28	TRBJ2-3	CASSFNLDTQYF	TGTGCCAGCAGTTTTAACCTAGATACGCAGTATTTT
TRBD1	-	TRBV5-1	TRBJ2-3	CASSVYGQGDRDTQYF	TGCGCCAGCAGCGTGTATGGACAGGGCGATAGGGATACGCAGTATTTT
TRBD1	-	TRBV4-1	TRBJ1-1	CASSLGQEGAKVAAFF	TGCGCCAGCAGCCTGGGACAGGAGGGGGCAAAGGTAGCAGCTTTCTTT
-	-	TRBV27	TRBJ2-7	CASSFGQAPYEQYF	TGTGCCAGCAGTTTTGGGCAGGCGCCCTACGAGCAGTACTTC
-	once	TRBV2	TRBJ1-5	CASSEAFQSNQPQHF	TGTGCCAGCAGTGAAGCATTCCAGAGCAATCAGCCCCAGCATTTT
TRBD2	-	TRBV11-2	TRBJ2-2	CASSPTSGRAPGELFF	TGTGCCAGCAGCCCGACTAGCGGGAGGGCCCCCGGGGAGCTGTTTTTT
TRBD2	-	TRBV11-2	TRBJ2-5	CASSLSEREAETQYF	TGTGCCAGCAGCTTATCGGAGCGGGAGGCCGAGACCCAGTACTTC
TRBD2	-	TRBV7-9	TRBJ2-1	CASRDSGTSGRAQNEQFF	TGTGCCAGCAGAGATAGTGGGACTAGCGGGAGGGCCCAGAATGAGCAGTTCTTC
TRBD1	once	TRBV6-5	TRBJ2-2	CASRGTANTGELFF	TGTGCCAGCAGGGGGACAGCTAACACCGGGGAGCTGTTTTTT
-	few	TRBV10-1	TRBJ1-1	CASSEVVSGTEAFF	TGCGCCAGCAGTGAAGTCGTGTCGGGCACTGAAGCTTTCTTT
TRBD2	-	TRBV6-5	TRBJ2-5	CASSYGLADWQETQYF	TGTGCCAGCAGTTACGGACTAGCGGATTGGCAAGAGACCCAGTACTTC
-	-	TRBV27	TRBJ2-7	CASSLRLGWSYEQYF	TGTGCCAGCAGTCTCAGACTTGGGTGGTCCTACGAGCAGTACTTC
-	-	TRBV9	TRBJ1-1	CASSVASRGNTEAFF	TGTGCCAGCAGCGTAGCTTCGAGGGGGAACACTGAAGCTTTCTTT
-	-	TRBV28	TRBJ2-1	CASTDRGMYNEQFF	TGTGCCAGTACCGACCGGGGTATGTACAATGAGCAGTTCTTC
-	-	TRBV5-1	TRBJ1-1	CASSSMGLGTEAFF	TGCGCCAGCAGCTCGATGGGGCTGGGAACTGAAGCTTTCTTT
TRBD2	-	TRBV9	TRBJ2-3	CASSPYGLAGEDTQYF	TGTGCCAGCAGCCCTTACGGACTAGCGGGAGAAGATACGCAGTATTTT
-	-	TRBV30	TRBJ1-5	CAWSIGGTQPQHF	TGTGCCTGGAGTATCGGAGGGACCCAGCCCCAGCATTTT
TRBD1	-	TRBV4-3	TRBJ1-2	CASSQTGNDGYTF	TGCGCCAGCAGCCAGACAGGGAACGATGGCTACACCTTC